This T cell receptor beta chain stems from a study of cytomegalovirus exposure and HLA in healthy donors (dated by TCRdb to about 2017). Describing the broader study: According to a later analysis, one platform produced both the 100 to 150 validation repertoires and the 620 or so repertoires of the first cohort. The study aimed to test whether signatures of past pathogen exposure could be identified by cataloging public T cell receptors. Along with the roughly 670-subject first cohort, a separate validation cohort of more than 90 different subjects was used. The study combined high-throughput TCR immunosequencing, statistical association of individual TCRs with disease status, and machine learning to predict cytomegalovirus infection status.

General conclusions and limits of the study: A few of the identified cytomegalovirus-associated TCR beta chains were confirmed in vitro to be specific for cytomegalovirus antigens. In a later analysis, TCRs clustered in the first cohort were found to also tend to co-occur in the approximately 120 validation repertoires, with 90% to 95% of cluster scores above 0. In the study, around 150 TCR beta chains were listed as associated with cytomegalovirus. The classifier was reported to diagnose cytomegalovirus status with high specificity and sensitivity in both the original cohort and the validation cohort. All 120 or so repertoires were used to score co-occurrence in the validation cohort in a later analysis, because that analysis had no HLA typing for the cohort. While some public TCRs were present in many individuals, most TCR sequences turned up only very rarely across donors. The authors suggested that the approach could potentially be generalized to other disease states and immunological phenotypes.

A distance of 9 bases separates the germline ends of V and J, which lose 0 bases and 6 bases respectively. The CDR3 goes from the cysteine to the phenylalanine over 14 residues. The sequence is cut down to CDR3 DNA, 42 bases in frame from base 1. CDR1 and CDR2 (LNHNV, YYDKDF) derive from the germline V gene (reference sequence). Library preparation used the immunoSEQ multiplex PCR assay. The paper's data handling went like this. A statistical classification framework was developed to diagnose cytomegalovirus status using the catalog of TCR beta chain sequences. TCRdb stores this immuneACCESS table with in-frame sequences only. Part of the clones is absent; in the studies checked, under half of the shortfall reflects unresolved V genes, and no reason is known for the rest. That table is the source of V, J and clone size, and D and trimming were worked out from the DNA. For this sample there are around 150,000 clones; 70% to 90% appear just once. About 3.1% of the sample is taken by the ten largest.

To note about this clone: Its binding antigen is unknown. Per-base qualities were not stored, and no clone one base away is much larger.

The donors were included in the validation cohort of approximately 120 subjects, a group kept apart from the roughly 670-subject first cohort. Here the chain combines TRBV15 and TRBJ2-1, with no confidently assigned D gene. This sequence originates from a woman aged 18-29 years in good health and CMV-seropositive. Material for sequencing was PBMCs. The bases read TGTGCCACCAGCAGAGATTCGAACTTCAATGAGCAGTTCTTC. Translation gives CATSRDSNFNEQFF. Outside the CDR3, residues come from the reference TRBV15 and TRBJ2-1 proteins, so the full variable domain is: DAMVIQNPRYQVTQFGKPVTLSCSQTLNHNVMYWYQQKSSQAPKLLFHYYDKDFNNEADTPDNFQSRRPNTSFCFLDIRSPGLGDTAMYLCATSRDSNFNEQFFGPGTRLTVL.